This T cell receptor beta chain was recovered during a study of CD8+ T cells in alopecia areata. It was cDNA, reverse transcribed from extracted RNA, that served as the sequencing template. Measured with immunoSEQ multiplex PCR; TCRdb has only the in-frame clones, and not every one. The sample yields more than 200,000 clones, approximately 65% seen once. Per the germline V gene, CDR1 is SGHRS and CDR2 is YFSETQ. Trimming removed 9 bases from V and 4 bases from J, with 15 bases in between. The CDR3 sequence is 13 residues long. In regard to this clone: Its target is unknown.

Study-level findings and limits: One nonresponder leaves baseline CD8+ expansion's link to response uncertain. Among the 100 top clones, expanded CD8+ clones, like scalp clonality, were significantly decreased by tofacitinib.

Treatment reported: oral pan-JAK inhibitor, 5-10 mg twice daily. PBMC-derived CD4+ and CD8+ T cells were sorted. This sequence was found in a human donor with alopecia areata. The chain couples TRBV5-1 to TRBJ2-3; D could derive from TRBD1 or TRBD2 (7 bases each). The sequencing used CD4+ T cells sorted from blood, collected between weeks 44 and 45, from a patient treated with tofacitinib. The CDR3 DNA sequence: TGCGCCACGAGGGAGGGGACAGCAGATACGCAGTATTTT. It is translated as CATREGTADTQYF.